The 10 T cell receptor beta chains listed next were all sequenced from one sample in a study of cytomegalovirus exposure and HLA in healthy donors. In the PCR, 60 Vbeta and 13 Jbeta primers were used. Data came from immunoSEQ multiplex PCR; TCRdb stores just in-frame clones and leaves some out. The sample's table shows 45,000 or so clones. What was sequenced was PBMCs. These receptors came from a male donor in good health and CMV-seronegative.

The chain recombines TRBV12-5 with TRBJ2-1; TRBD2 matches 9 bases. V lost 0 bases, J lost 6 bases, and 6 bases stayed unmatched. CDR1 and CDR2 from the germline V gene are LGHNT and FRNRAP. This CDR3 contains 16 residues. The CDR3 DNA reads TGTGCTAGTGGTTTGGTGGTTAGCGGGAGCGCCAATGAGCAGTTCTTC. Translation gives CASGLVVSGSANEQFF.

This chain joins TRBV6-1 and TRBJ2-2, with 9 nucleotides matching TRBD2. Germline V CDR1 and CDR2: MNHNS, SASEGT. V was clipped by 2 bases and J by 7 bases; unmatched bases: 11. This CDR3 spans 17 amino acids. The CDR3 protein is CASSERRGRAWHGELFF. CDR3 nucleotides: TGTGCCAGCAGTGAAAGGCGCGGGAGGGCCTGGCACGGGGAGCTGTTTTTT.

V gene TRBV6-1 combines with J gene TRBJ1-2, with D unclear. CDR3 length: 15 residues. CDR1 and CDR2 (germline): MNHNS, SASEGT. Trimming removed 1 base at V and 4 bases at J, with 13 bases between. The CDR3 protein is CASSEEAGAGYGYTF. CDR3 DNA: TGTGCCAGCAGTGAAGAGGCGGGCGCAGGCTATGGCTACACCTTC.

The rearrangement uses TRBV5-4 and TRBJ2-1; possibly TRBD1 for D (6 bases). Germline CDR1 and CDR2: SGHNT and YYREEE (reference sequence). This CDR3 contains 14 residues. Trimming pared 1 base from V and 9 bases from J, leaving 14 bases between. CDR3 sequence: CASSLSGGAVEQFF. The CDR3 nucleotides are TGTGCCAGCAGCTTGTCTGGGGGCGCTGTTGAGCAGTTCTTC.

This chain links TRBV18 with TRBJ2-7, with D perhaps TRBD2 (6 bases). This CDR3 region has 15 residues. V lost 3 bases to trimming and J lost 6 bases, with 18 bases between them. Germline V gene sequence: CDR1 KGHSH, CDR2 LQKENI. CDR3 nucleotide sequence: TGTGCCAGCTCACCGCCCGGGACTCTTACCGGCGAGCAGTACTTC. As protein: CASSPPGTLTGEQYF.

The V and J genes are TRBV5-1 and TRBJ1-2; 7 nucleotides match TRBD1. Per germline, CDR1 SGHRS and CDR2 YFSETQ. V lost 2 bases to trimming and J lost 1 base; unmatched junction nucleotides: 5. This CDR3 has 15 amino acids. For the CDR3, the DNA is TGCGCCAGCAGCTTCGAGGGACAGAGTAACTATGGCTACACCTTC. This codes for CASSFEGQSNYGYTF. Looking up the rest from reference TRBV5-1 and TRBJ1-2 gives the full variable domain: KAGVTQTPRYLIKTRGQQVTLSCSPISGHRSVSWYQQTPGQGLQFLFEYFSETQRNKGNFPGRFSGRQFSNSRSEMNVSTLELGDSALYLCASSFEGQSNYGYTFGSGTRLTVV.

CDR3 bases: TGTGCCAGCAGCCTGACTAGCGGGAGGGTGAGCTCCTACAATGAGCAGTTCTTC. This translates into CASSLTSGRVSSYNEQFF. The chain uses TRBV7-6 and TRBJ2-1; the match to TRBD2 covers 14 bases. Trimming at V came to 5 bases and at J to 0 bases, leaving 6 bases not matched to a gene. The CDR3 has 18 amino acids. CDR1 SGHVS and CDR2 FNYEAQ come from the germline V gene.

CDR3 bases: TGTGCCAGCAGCTTAAGACTAGCGATAGGCAATGAGCAGTTCTTC. Translated, it gives CASSLRLAIGNEQFF. The rearrangement joins TRBV11-2 to TRBJ2-1, with 8 bases aligning to TRBD2. Germline assignment: CDR1 SGHAT and CDR2 FQNNGV. The V segment lost 2 bases and the J segment 6 bases; nucleotides outside the gene matches: 6. This CDR3 is built from 15 residues.

V usage is TRBV4-1 and J usage is TRBJ1-5; D gene ambiguous. CDR3 length: 13 residues. V lost 4 bases and J lost 6, with 10 bases in between. Looked up from germline, CDR1 is MGHRA and CDR2 is YSYEKL. The CDR3 nucleotides are TGCGCCAGCAGCCCGCCGGCGGGTCAGCCCCAGCATTTT. This gives the protein CASSPPAGQPQHF.

Remarks on this clone: The sample holds other DNA sequences that translate to the same CDR3. The chain combines TRBV9 with TRBJ2-1; 11 bases map to TRBD2. CDR1 and CDR2 from the germline V gene are SGDLS and YYNGEE. The V segment lost 5 bases and the J segment 5 bases; nucleotides outside the gene matches: 6. This CDR3 spans 15 amino acids. CDR3 sequence: CASSALAGGDNEQFF. In DNA form, the CDR3 reads TGTGCCAGCAGTGCCCTAGCGGGAGGTGACAATGAGCAGTTCTTC.